This T cell receptor beta chain was captured by sequencing in a study of blood T cell repertoires in COVID-19. The wider study: Spain, Italy and the United States supplied samples that represented acute and convalescent COVID-19. Sources were T cells, B-cell-depleted T cells, or PBMCs; the material itself was cDNA or gDNA.

This clone has only a few counts. The germline V gene has CDR1 MNHEY and CDR2 SVGEGT. The CDR3 consists of 13 residues. V was pared by 6 bases and J by 8 bases, with 11 bases between. Profiling relied on immunoSEQ multiplex PCR, and the TCRdb table lists in-frame clones only, not all of them. In the table there are some 170,000 clones, over 70% of which are singletons. This chain connects TRBV6-2 or TRBV6-3 to TRBJ1-6; D gene ambiguous. The sequencing input was peripheral blood. The origin of this receptor is a woman of 80 years or more with active or convalescent COVID-19. CDR3 in amino acids: CASSLLPDSPLHF. CDR3 coding DNA: TGTGCCAGCAGCCTCCTGCCGGATTCACCCCTCCACTTT.